This T cell receptor (beta chain) was sequenced for a study of blood T cell repertoires in COVID-19. Study details: The United States, Italy and Spain supplied acute and convalescent COVID-19 samples. Nucleic acid was either cDNA or gDNA, and it came from T cells, B-cell-depleted T cells, or PBMCs.

The method was immunoSEQ multiplex PCR; TCRdb's version includes in-frame clones alone and lacks a portion of them. The repertoire holds some 100,000 clones, with more than 65% as singletons. CDR3 length: 16 residues. Germline CDR1 is SGHRS and CDR2 is YFSETQ. After removal of 3 bases from V and 8 bases from J, the junction contained 11 bases not matched to a gene. Material for sequencing was peripheral blood. The receptor was isolated from a woman over 75 with active or convalescent COVID-19. J is TRBJ2-2 and V is TRBV5-1; 9 nucleotides match TRBD2. This CDR3 reads CASSSLAGEVGGELFF. The CDR3 region has the DNA TGCGCCAGCAGCTCCTTAGCGGGAGAGGTTGGAGGGGAGCTGTTTTTT.